This T cell receptor beta chain was recorded in a study of blood T cell repertoires in COVID-19. The wider study: Sample material is recorded as cDNA or gDNA derived from T cells, B-cell-depleted T cells, or PBMCs.

Assay: immunoSEQ multiplex PCR; the TCRdb copy retains only in-frame clones and omits some. Here the sample spans 300,000 to 450,000 clones, roughly 87% being singletons. Germline-derived CDR1 and CDR2 are LGHNA and YNFKEQ. This CDR3 has 17 amino acids. V shed 0 bases and J 4 bases; nucleotides not matched to a gene: 8. The sample taken for sequencing was PBMCs or T cells enriched from blood (not recorded which). V and J are TRBV4-2 and TRBJ1-3; TRBD1 aligns across 8 bases. The clonotype was recovered from a woman under 40 who had recovered from COVID-19. The CDR3 loop reads CASSQDWTGSSGNTIYF. The CDR3 nucleotides are TGTGCCAGCAGCCAAGACTGGACAGGGTCGTCAGGAAACACCATATATTTT.